Shown below are 27 T cell receptor beta chains from a single sample sequenced in a study of T cells in Graves' hyperthyroidism and ophthalmopathy. RNA transcripts were the template for amplifying TCR beta CDR3 regions. Researchers ran a first-round RT-PCR on the TCR CDR3 using the HTBI primer set. TCRdb re-called the multiplex PCR reads with MiXCR, one entry per CDR3 protein. The table has 730,000 or so distinct CDR3 sequences, roughly 20% seen once; the top ten hold 16%. Sample: blood. Receptors were obtained from a woman aged 50 to 60 with Graves' hyperthyroidism that later progressed to Graves' ophthalmopathy.

V gene TRBV24-1 combines with J gene TRBJ2-3; D remains ambiguous. Between the trimmed V and J ends, which lost 3 bases and 0 bases, there was a span of 12 bases. The V gene's germline CDR1 is KGHDR and CDR2 SFDVKD. There are 16 residues in the CDR3. The CDR3: CATSDMHSVSTDTQYF. The CDR3, as DNA: TGTGCCACCAGTGATATGCACAGCGTAAGCACAGATACGCAGTATTTT.

This clonotype was picked up a small number of times. The rearrangement links TRBV5-1 to TRBJ2-5; D is unclear. The CDR3 has 15 amino acids. The germline V gene encodes CDR1 SGHRS and CDR2 YFSETQ. V was pared by 0 bases and J by 1 base, with 10 bases between. In DNA, the CDR3 is TGCGCCAGCAGCTTGGCGGCACAGCGCCAAGAGACCCAGTACTTC. Translating it yields CASSLAAQRQETQYF. Full variable domain (remainder filled in from reference TRBV5-1 and TRBJ2-5): KAGVTQTPRYLIKTRGQQVTLSCSPISGHRSVSWYQQTPGQGLQFLFEYFSETQRNKGNFPGRFSGRQFSNSRSEMNVSTLELGDSALYLCASSLAAQRQETQYFGPGTRLLVL.

The chain recombines TRBV6-1 with TRBJ2-1, with D possibly being TRBD2 (5 bases). V was cut by 11 bases and J by 0 bases, with 26 bases left in between. Looked up from germline, CDR1 is MNHNS and CDR2 is SASEGT. The CDR3 has 18 amino acids. The CDR3 sequence: CAVSRDRPPPSSYNEQFF. The CDR3 DNA is TGTGCCGTATCCCGGGATCGTCCACCCCCAAGCTCCTACAATGAGCAGTTCTTC.

The chain is built from TRBV5-6 and TRBJ1-6; TRBD1 is a possible D gene (5 bases). This CDR3 region has 14 residues. The V end was cut by 4 bases, the J end by 6 bases, with 11 bases between. Germline CDR1 is SGHDT and CDR2 is YYEEEE. The CDR3 sequence is CASSRGLANSPLHF. For the CDR3, the DNA is TGTGCCAGCAGCCGGGGACTCGCTAATTCACCCCTCCACTTT.

V and J are TRBV5-4 and TRBJ2-2, with D possibly TRBD2 on 5 matching bases. Germline V CDR1 and CDR2: SGHNT, YYREEE (reference sequence). V gave up 4 bases and J gave up 6 bases, with 19 bases separating them. The CDR3 is 16 residues long. DNA for the CDR3: TGTGCCAGCAGCCCCGGCGCCGGCCGGGAAGCCGGGGAGCTGTTTTTT. It translates to CASSPGAGREAGELFF.

This clonotype has a count of ten or more. The chain employs TRBV7-2 and TRBJ2-5; either TRBD1 or TRBD2 may supply D (5 bases each). V gave up 3 bases and J gave up 7 bases, with 12 bases separating them. The germline V gene has CDR1 SGHTA and CDR2 FQGNSA. The CDR3 is made up of 13 amino acids. CDR3 in DNA: TGTGCCAGCAGCTTTTCCGGGGCTGGGACCCAGTACTTC. Its translation is CASSFSGAGTQYF.

Details on this clonotype: Given a much more abundant clone one base away, this may be a read error. In DNA form, the CDR3 reads TGCGCCAACAGCCCGGGGCTAGCGGGGGGTATCTCCTACAATGAGCAGTTCTTC. It encodes CANSPGLAGGISYNEQFF. The V and J genes are TRBV5-1 and TRBJ2-1, with 11 bases identical to TRBD2. Germline CDR1 and CDR2: SGHRS and YFSETQ. The CDR3 spans 18 residues.

This clonotype was counted a few times. The gene calls are TRBV6-5 and TRBJ1-1, with 7 bases that match TRBD1. CDR3 length equals 16 residues. The J segment lost 4 bases and the V segment lost 0 bases, leaving 8 bases of the junction unmatched. In germline, CDR1 is MNHEY, CDR2 SVGAGI. CDR3 nucleotide sequence: TGTGCCAGCAGTTACTCCGGGGGCGCAGGGGGCACTGAAGCTTTCTTT. Residues: CASSYSGGAGGTEAFF.

V gene TRBV6-1 combines with J gene TRBJ1-2; the D is unclear. From germline, CDR1 is MNHNS and CDR2 SASEGT. Trimming took off 6 bases at V and 2 bases at J, with 10 bases between the two ends. This CDR3 spans 13 amino acids. CDR3 in DNA: TGTGCCAGCAGACCGGACCGAAACTATGGCTACACCTTC. Amino acids: CASRPDRNYGYTF.

The chain uses TRBV15 and TRBJ1-4; 7 nucleotides align to TRBD1. The germline CDR1 and CDR2 sequences are LNHNV and YYDKDF (reference sequence). J was trimmed by 7 bases and V by 4 bases; bases with no gene match: 9. This CDR3 region has 15 residues. The CDR3 spells CATSNRQGSGEKLFF. As DNA, the CDR3 is TGTGCCACCAGCAACAGACAGGGATCTGGTGAAAAACTGTTTTTT.

Ten or more counts support this clonotype. This chain uses TRBV19 with TRBJ2-7; D gene unclear. Looked up from germline, CDR1 is LNHDA and CDR2 is SQIVND (reference sequence). CDR3 length equals 13 residues. V was trimmed by 0 bases and J by 2 bases, leaving 5 bases between them. The CDR3 sequence is CASSIDGPYEQYF. CDR3 coding DNA: TGTGCCAGTAGTATAGATGGACCCTACGAGCAGTACTTC.

Many counts were recorded for this clonotype. J is TRBJ1-2 and V is TRBV6-1, with TRBD1 matching over 11 bases. V lost 5 bases to trimming and J lost 8 bases; unmatched junction nucleotides: 7. Looked up from germline, CDR1 is MNHNS and CDR2 is SASEGT. The CDR3 runs to 14 residues. The CDR3 DNA reads TGTGCCAGCAGTTCGCAGGACAGGGGGCGCGGCTACACCTTC. Amino acid sequence: CASSSQDRGRGYTF.

Remarks on this clonotype: The junction and the germline gene differ at one end; a read error may be behind it. The chain uses TRBV5-6 and TRBJ1-1, with D tentatively TRBD1 (6 bases). The CDR3 sequence is 13 residues long. Germline loops: CDR1 SGHDT, CDR2 YYEEEE. The chain's CDR3 is CVSNGGLVTEAFF. The CDR3 DNA follows: TGTGTCAGCAACGGGGGGCTGGTCACTGAAGCTTTCTTT.

This clonotype has a handful of counts. This rearrangement joins TRBV7-9 to TRBJ1-1; TRBD1 matches 12 bases. J lost 1 base, V lost 4 bases, and 7 bases had no gene match. CDR3 size: 17 residues. Germline V gene sequence: CDR1 SEHNR, CDR2 FQNEAQ (reference sequence). The CDR3, as DNA: TGTGCCAGCAGCTACCGGGACAGGGGGCTCCAGAACACTGAAGCTTTCTTT. This translates into CASSYRDRGLQNTEAFF.

This clonotype has only a few counts. This chain connects TRBV5-1 to TRBJ2-3; D remains unclear. CDR3 length equals 14 residues. Germline values: CDR1 SGHRS, CDR2 YFSETQ. Trimming stripped 4 bases from V and 3 bases from J, with 12 bases between. CDR3 sequence: CASSRTGTTDTQYF. The CDR3 DNA is TGCGCCAGCAGCCGCACGGGCACTACAGATACGCAGTATTTT.

About this clonotype: This may be a read error: a much more frequent sequence differs by one nucleotide. The J gene is TRBJ2-4, the V gene TRBV30; D might be TRBD1 (5 bases). The germline CDR1 and CDR2 sequences are GTSNPN and SVGIG (reference sequence). There are 15 residues in the CDR3. The CDR3 nucleotides read TGTGCCTGGAGTGTATCGGCAGGGTCCTCAAACATTCAGTGCTTC. The encoded protein is CAWSVSAGSSNIQCF.

Only a few counts were recorded for this clonotype. The chain is built from TRBV27 and TRBJ1-2; possible D gene TRBD1, 6 bases. This CDR3 has 14 amino acids. Between the trimmed V and J ends, which lost 6 bases and 7 bases, there was a span of 18 bases. The germline gives CDR1 MNHEY, CDR2 SMNVEV (reference sequence). The CDR3 loop reads CASSGGGPRGGYTF. The CDR3 bases are TGTGCCAGCAGCGGCGGGGGGCCCCGGGGTGGCTACACCTTC.

The chain has TRBV12-3 or TRBV12-4 and TRBJ1-6; 8 bases agree with TRBD1. CDR3 length: 17 residues. With 6 bases clipped from V and 5 bases from J, the junction kept 12 bases outside the gene matches. This chain's CDR3 is CASSTPGAGGNNSPLHF. The CDR3 nucleotides read TGTGCCAGCAGCACCCCCGGAGCAGGGGGCAATAATTCACCCCTCCACTTT.

This clonotype was recorded at least ten times. This chain links TRBV13 with TRBJ1-2; D gene unclear. The V end was cut by 1 base, the J end by 2 bases, with 11 bases between. CDR1 and CDR2 from the germline V gene are PRHDT and FYEKMQ (reference sequence). CDR3 size: 15 residues. CDR3 bases: TGTGCCAGCAGCTTAGAGCGGGGAAGAAACTATGGCTACACCTTC. This translates into CASSLERGRNYGYTF.

The V and J genes are TRBV7-9 and TRBJ1-4, with 9 bases aligning to TRBD1. The V and J ends lost 7 bases and 2 bases, in that order; junction bases with no gene match: 14. The CDR3 consists of 18 residues. CDR1 is SEHNR and CDR2 is FQNEAQ in the germline V gene (reference sequence). Here the CDR3 reads CASIRRTGAPLTNEKLFF. The DNA for the CDR3 is TGTGCCAGCATCAGACGGACAGGGGCCCCCCTGACTAATGAAAAACTGTTTTTT.

This clonotype occurred many times. This chain joins TRBV11-2 and TRBJ2-5, with D tentatively TRBD1 (6 bases). The CDR3 runs 14 residues. The V end lost 5 bases, the J end lost 5 bases, and 15 bases lay between the germline ends. Germline V CDR1 and CDR2: SGHAT, FQNNGV. The CDR3 loop is CASSQSWGPETQYF. The CDR3 region has the DNA TGTGCCAGCAGCCAGTCGTGGGGGCCCGAGACCCAGTACTTC.

This clonotype has just a few counts. The chain carries TRBV29-1 and TRBJ2-7; TRBD2 aligns across 7 bases. The V and J ends lost 0 bases and 3 bases, in that order; junction bases with no gene match: 5. The germline V gene has CDR1 SQVTM and CDR2 ANQGSEA. The CDR3 runs to 14 residues. CDR3 sequence (DNA): TGCAGCGTTGAAGATCGGGGGGAGGACTACGAGCAGTACTTC. This encodes CSVEDRGEDYEQYF.

This clonotype was picked up many times. The V and J genes are TRBV6-1 and TRBJ1-4; perhaps TRBD1 as D (6 bases). The V gene's germline CDR1 is MNHNS and CDR2 SASEGT. The CDR3 consists of 14 residues. Trimming removed 6 bases at V and 8 bases at J, with 16 bases between. The CDR3 DNA sequence: TGTGCCAGCAGGGGAACAGGGATGGGGGAAAAACTGTTTTTT. Translated: CASRGTGMGEKLFF.

This clonotype was detected a few times. The rearrangement links TRBV29-1 to TRBJ1-1; TRBD1 agrees at 7 bases. Germline values: CDR1 SQVTM, CDR2 ANQGSEA. V lost 7 bases to trimming and J lost 4 bases; unmatched junction nucleotides: 6. The CDR3 extends over 12 amino acids. The CDR3 loop reads CSAGEGATEAFF. The DNA for the CDR3 is TGCAGCGCCGGAGAGGGGGCCACTGAAGCTTTCTTT.

The sample holds a few counts of this clonotype. The rearrangement joins TRBV6-1 to TRBJ1-2; 7 nucleotides line up with TRBD1. The V segment lost 6 bases and the J segment 4 bases; nucleotides outside the gene matches: 8. CDR1 is MNHNS and CDR2 is SASEGT in the germline V gene. This CDR3 spans 14 amino acids. The CDR3 bases are TGTGCCAGCAGAAAACCGGGACAGATCTATGGCTACACCTTC. Its protein is CASRKPGQIYGYTF.

In this sample, this clonotype turned up many times. The chain joins TRBV7-8 to TRBJ1-1, with D possibly being TRBD1 (6 bases). V lost 7 bases, J lost 4 bases, and 16 bases lay in between. This CDR3 spans 14 amino acids. CDR1 SGHVS and CDR2 FQNEAQ come from the germline V gene. CDR3 nucleotides: TGTGCCAGCACCCTAGGGGGGGGAGGCACTGAAGCTTTCTTT. The encoded protein is CASTLGGGGTEAFF.

V usage is TRBV27 and J usage is TRBJ1-3; D not resolved. This CDR3 is 14 amino acids long. Trimming left V 2 bases short and J 1 base short, with 6 bases between. Per the germline V gene, CDR1 is MNHEY and CDR2 is SMNVEV (reference sequence). This chain's CDR3 is CASSLRQSGNTIYF. CDR3 DNA sequence: TGTGCCAGCAGTTTACGTCAATCTGGAAACACCATATATTTT.